The 28 T cell receptor beta chains listed next were all sequenced from one sample in a study of blood T cell repertoires in COVID-19. TCRdb's copy holds only in-frame clones and misses some; the assay was immunoSEQ multiplex PCR. Of 250,000 or so clones listed, 88% are singletons. The sequencing input was PBMCs or T cells enriched from blood (not recorded which). These receptors came from a woman between 25 and 40 years old who had been exposed to COVID-19.

This clone was detected once. The genes are TRBV18 and TRBJ1-4; 7 positions match TRBD1. Germline V gene lookup returns CDR1 KGHSH and CDR2 LQKENI. CDR3 length: 16 amino acids. The trim removed 3 bases at V and 0 bases at J, leaving 4 bases unmatched. Written as DNA, the CDR3 is TGTGCCAGCTCACCCCGACAGGGCTCAACTAATGAAAAACTGTTTTTT. It specifies CASSPRQGSTNEKLFF.

Only a few counts were recorded for this clone. The chain employs TRBV5-6 and TRBJ1-3; 12 bases line up with TRBD1. The CDR3 covers 15 residues. The V gene end was trimmed by 4 bases and the J gene end by 5 bases; junction bases not matched to a gene: 4. Germline-derived CDR1 and CDR2 are SGHDT and YYEEEE. The CDR3 loop is CASSPGQGARNTIYF. CDR3 coding DNA: TGTGCCAGCAGCCCGGGACAGGGGGCCAGAAACACCATATATTTT.

There are a few counts of this clone. The J gene is TRBJ1-2, the V gene TRBV19, with TRBD1 identical over 9 bases. With 4 bases clipped from V and 5 bases from J, the junction kept 14 bases outside the gene matches. In germline, CDR1 is LNHDA, CDR2 SQIVND (reference sequence). The CDR3 runs 17 residues. The CDR3 coding sequence is TGTGCCAGTAGTAAGGGGACAGGGCGTCCCGTAAGGTATGGCTACACCTTC. It codes for CASSKGTGRPVRYGYTF.

V usage is TRBV29-1 and J usage is TRBJ2-3; 7 bases align to TRBD2. CDR3 length: 14 amino acids. Germline V gene data show CDR1 as SQVTM and CDR2 as ANQGSEA. The V and J ends lost 4 bases and 0 bases, in that order; junction bases with no gene match: 4. CDR3 in amino acids: CSVGSGISTDTQYF. The CDR3 DNA follows: TGCAGCGTTGGAAGCGGGATAAGCACAGATACGCAGTATTTT.

There are a few counts of this clone. The chain couples TRBV6-1 to TRBJ1-2; D not resolved. There are 12 residues in the CDR3. The germline V gene encodes CDR1 MNHNS and CDR2 SASEGT. V was clipped by 2 bases and J by 6 bases, with 7 bases between them. In DNA, the CDR3 is TGTGCCAGCAGTGAACCCGGGGATGGCTACACCTTC. It specifies CASSEPGDGYTF.

On this clone itself: No DNA is shown, since the ends of the CDR3 on it are uncertain; the CDR3 is the one TCRdb lists. V usage is TRBV6-5 and J usage is TRBJ2-1; TRBD1 is taken as the D call from the table, unchecked against the DNA. The CDR3 is made up of 15 amino acids, end residues included. CDR1 is MNHEY and CDR2 is SVGAGI in the germline V gene. CDR3 residues: CASSSSDSLYNEQFF.

V is TRBV7-2 and J is TRBJ1-6; 8 bases map to TRBD1. The CDR3 runs 17 residues. Germline lookup yields CDR1 SGHTA and CDR2 FQGNSA. V gave up 3 bases and J gave up 5 bases; unmatched junction bases: 9. CDR3 DNA sequence: TGTGCCAGCAGCTTGGTTAGACAGGGGCCCCATAATTCACCCCTCCACTTT. It translates to CASSLVRQGPHNSPLHF.

This rearrangement joins TRBV21-1 to TRBJ1-3; no DNA check was done on the table's D call, TRBD1. TRBV21-1 is a pseudogene segment. There are 16 residues in the CDR3. CDR3: CASSPQGLHSGNTIYF. CDR3 bases: TGTGCCAGCAGCCCACAGGGGCTTCACTCTGGAAACACCATATATTTT.

Details on this clone: At one end, the junction sequence differs from germline, possibly due to a read error. Other DNA sequences in the same sample also yield this CDR3. V gene TRBV19 combines with J gene TRBJ2-7, with 7 bases matching TRBD1. From germline, CDR1 is LNHDA and CDR2 SQIVND (reference sequence). CDR3 length: 11 amino acids. As DNA, the CDR3 is TGTGCCAGTGGACAGGTCTACGAGCAGTATTTC. Translation gives CASGQVYEQYF.

This clone is a singleton in its sample. The rearrangement links TRBV5-4 to TRBJ1-1; D is uncertain. V shed 4 bases and J shed 3 bases, with 19 bases lying between them. The CDR3 is made up of 16 amino acids. Per germline, CDR1 SGHNT and CDR2 YYREEE (reference sequence). The CDR3 spells CASSRTINGGDTEAFF. In DNA form, the CDR3 reads TGTGCCAGCAGCCGGACTATTAACGGCGGAGACACTGAAGCTTTCTTT.

On this clone itself: One end of the junction fails to match germline, which may point to a read error. The V call is TRBV7-7, the J call TRBJ2-1, with TRBD2 matching 10 bases. In germline, CDR1 is SSHAT, CDR2 FNYEAQ (reference sequence). This CDR3 is built from 15 residues. Here the CDR3 reads CASSPGLANYNEQFF. The CDR3 bases are TGTGCTAGCAGTCCGGGACTAGCGAATTACAATGAGCAGTTCTTC.

The rearrangement links TRBV13 to TRBJ2-1, with 11 nucleotides matching TRBD1. The junction had 2 bases not matched to a gene; V was cut back by 4 bases and J by 6 bases. Germline V lookup: CDR1 PRHDT, CDR2 FYEKMQ (reference sequence). This CDR3 has 14 amino acids. In DNA form, the CDR3 reads TGTGCCAGCAGCTGGGGACAGGGGGGCAATGAGCAGTTCTTC. Translating it yields CASSWGQGGNEQFF. Complete variable domain (other parts from reference TRBV13 and TRBJ2-1): AAGVIQSPRHLIKEKRETATLKCYPIPRHDTVYWYQQGPGQDPQFLISFYEKMQSDKGSIPDRFSAQQFSDYHSELNMSSLELGDSALYFCASSWGQGGNEQFFGPGTRLTVL.

The chain employs TRBV7-8 and TRBJ2-7; D is possibly TRBD2 (5 bases). Germline CDR1 SGHVS, CDR2 FQNEAQ. The V and J ends lost 1 base and 3 bases respectively, with 16 bases between them. The CDR3 spans 16 residues. The CDR3 DNA is TGTGCCAGCAGCTTAGGTCTAGCCGAAACAGACTACGAGCAGTACTTC. This sequence encodes CASSLGLAETDYEQYF. Full variable domain (outside the CDR3, taken from reference TRBV7-8 and TRBJ2-7): GAGVSQSPRYKVAKRGQDVALRCDPISGHVSLFWYQQALGQGPEFLTYFQNEAQLDKSGLPSDRFFAERPEGSVSTLKIQRTQQEDSAVYLCASSLGLAETDYEQYFGPGTRLTVT.

The chain combines TRBV7-9 with TRBJ1-4; TRBD1 agrees at 7 bases. Germline CDR1 reads SEHNR; CDR2 reads FQNEAQ (reference sequence). Trimming removed 4 bases from V and 8 bases from J; junction bases left unmatched: 13. There are 16 residues in the CDR3. The CDR3, as DNA: TGTGCCAGCAGCTGTCCCGTAGAGACAGGGAACGAAAAACTGTTTTTT. Its translation: CASSCPVETGNEKLFF.

The chain joins TRBV7-9 to TRBJ2-7; D gene uncertain. The germline V and J ends were trimmed by 4 bases and 4 bases, with 8 bases remaining between them. Germline V gives CDR1 SEHNR, CDR2 FQNEAQ (reference sequence). There are 12 residues in the CDR3. CDR3 loop: CASSSYLYEQYF. The CDR3 coding sequence is TGTGCCAGCAGCTCCTACCTATACGAGCAGTACTTC.

The genes are TRBV5-1 and TRBJ1-2; D might be TRBD1 (5 bases). V dropped 4 bases and J dropped 3 bases, with 13 bases sitting between them. This CDR3 comprises 14 residues. Germline-derived CDR1 and CDR2 are SGHRS and YFSETQ. The CDR3: CASSGGAWDYGYTF. CDR3 sequence (DNA): TGCGCCAGCAGCGGAGGGGCCTGGGACTATGGCTACACCTTC.

The V call is TRBV6-2 or TRBV6-3, the J call TRBJ2-4, with TRBD1 identical over 7 bases. There are 16 residues in the CDR3. V lost 2 bases and J lost 1; bases outside the gene matches: 5. The germline V gene has CDR1 MNHEY and CDR2 SVGEGT. CDR3 coding DNA: TGTGCCAGCAGTTACAGGGGGCTGGGGGCCAAAAACATTCAGTACTTC. It encodes CASSYRGLGAKNIQYF.

The chain recombines TRBV6-5 with TRBJ2-4, with D possibly being TRBD2 (7 bases). The CDR3 contains 13 residues. Germline values: CDR1 MNHEY, CDR2 SVGAGI. V was trimmed by 6 bases and J by 8 bases, leaving 14 bases between them. The CDR3 sequence is CASSQRGGYIQYF. The CDR3 DNA sequence: TGTGCCAGCAGCCAAAGGGGGGGTTACATTCAGTACTTC.

The V call is TRBV2, the J call TRBJ2-5; TRBD1 matches at 7 bases. The CDR3 spans 14 residues. Germline CDR1 reads SNHLY; CDR2 reads FYNNEI. Trimming took 5 bases from V and 4 from J; bases not matched to a gene: 7. The CDR3 loop is CASSRDRGIETQYF. In DNA, the CDR3 is TGTGCCAGCAGTCGGGACAGAGGGATAGAGACCCAGTACTTC.

This sequence joins TRBV12-3 or TRBV12-4 and TRBJ2-1, with 8 bases matching TRBD1. The CDR3 runs to 13 residues. V lost 8 bases and J lost 3; bases outside the gene matches: 3. The chain's CDR3 is CASLGQVYNEQFF. In DNA form, the CDR3 reads TGTGCCAGCCTGGGACAGGTCTACAATGAGCAGTTCTTC.

V is TRBV9 and J is TRBJ2-5; 7 bases match TRBD2. The germline gives CDR1 SGDLS, CDR2 YYNGEE. The CDR3 consists of 17 residues. Unmatched junction bases numbered 16, after V lost 3 bases and J lost 5 bases. CDR3 DNA: TGTGCCAGCAGCGATACTCCCCCTAGCGGTCAGTTCGAGACCCAGTACTTC. This codes for CASSDTPPSGQFETQYF.

The chain has TRBV10-3 and TRBJ2-3; a weak D match, TRBD2 (5 bases). V was cut by 2 bases and J by 5 bases, with 11 bases left in between. The length of the CDR3 is 14 residues. The germline V gene has CDR1 ENHRY and CDR2 SYGVKD. CDR3 nucleotide sequence: TGTGCCATCAGTGAGGGGAGCGGCGGAGATACGCAGTATTTT. Translated, it gives CAISEGSGGDTQYF.

The chain couples TRBV5-5 to TRBJ2-1; maybe TRBD2 (6 bases). CDR1 is SGHKS and CDR2 is YYEKEE in the germline V gene (reference sequence). The CDR3 is made up of 16 amino acids. V dropped 4 bases and J dropped 6 bases, with 20 bases sitting between them. In DNA form, the CDR3 reads TGTGCCAGCAGCCGTAGCGGTTCTCCGAAGAGCAATGAGCAGTTCTTC. It encodes CASSRSGSPKSNEQFF.

The gene calls are TRBV19 and TRBJ2-5; D perhaps matches TRBD2 (5 bases). The CDR3 totals 13 residues. Germline V CDR1 and CDR2: LNHDA, SQIVND (reference sequence). Trimming pared 10 bases from V and 4 bases from J, leaving 16 bases between. CDR3 coding DNA: TGTGCCACCCAACCGGGGTTGGGAGAGACCCAGTACTTC. It is translated as CATQPGLGETQYF.

This chain uses TRBV19 with TRBJ2-7; 7 bases line up with TRBD1. V shed 10 bases, J shed 1 base, and the junction held 7 bases outside the gene matches. The CDR3 is 13 residues long. From germline, CDR1 is LNHDA and CDR2 SQIVND (reference sequence). The CDR3 nucleotides are TGTGCCACCCGGGGCAGGGGGTCCTACGAGCAGTACTTC. It codes for CATRGRGSYEQYF.

The gene calls are TRBV30 and TRBJ1-2, with a possible D match to TRBD1 (5 bases). V was cut by 1 base and J by 4 bases, with 16 bases left in between. The CDR3 is 15 residues long. Germline-derived CDR1 and CDR2 are GTSNPN and SVGIG (reference sequence). The CDR3 nucleotides are TGTGCCTGGAGTGACGATTTAACAGGCCGCTATGGCTACACCTTC. Amino acids: CAWSDDLTGRYGYTF.

The chain carries TRBV6-5 and TRBJ1-5, with TRBD1 matching 9 bases. Trimming at V came to 2 bases and at J to 6 bases, leaving 2 bases not matched to a gene. This CDR3 is built from 14 residues. Looked up from germline, CDR1 is MNHEY and CDR2 is SVGAGI. CDR3: CASSYRQGGQPQHF. CDR3 DNA sequence: TGTGCCAGCAGTTACAGACAGGGGGGTCAGCCCCAGCATTTT.

CDR3 in DNA: TGTGCCAGCAGAGAGGGACAGTACGGGCCCCAGCATTTT. Translation gives CASREGQYGPQHF. This sequence joins TRBV2 and TRBJ1-5, with 7 bases that match TRBD1. CDR1 is SNHLY and CDR2 is FYNNEI in the germline V gene. V was pared by 6 bases and J by 9 bases, with 8 bases of the junction left unmatched. The CDR3 has 13 amino acids.